This is a list of T cell receptor beta chains from one sample in a study of blood T cell repertoires in COVID-19. The protocol was immunoSEQ multiplex PCR, while the TCRdb copy is restricted to in-frame clones and leaves out a portion. The data show tens of thousands of clones, with 80% to 90% seen just once and over 15% held by the top ten. The sample was peripheral blood. Every receptor here comes from a woman aged 60-75 years with acute or convalescent COVID-19. The CDR3 runs from the conserved cysteine through the conserved F or W. A D gene is named only where the DNA matches it firmly. For some rows the clone size is stated as once, few or many, or as a class when expanded; others skip it.

TRBV19	TRBJ1-1	-	-	CASSTPGGGYNPEAFF	TGTGCCAGTAGTACCCCCGGGGGGGGTTACAACCCTGAAGCTTTCTTT
TRBV24-1	TRBJ1-4	-	TRBD1	CATSDPGTGDEKLFF	TGTGCCACCAGTGACCCCGGGACAGGAGATGAAAAACTGTTTTTT
TRBV29-1	TRBJ2-7	-	-	CSVEDTGVGYF	TGCAGCGTTGAAGATACGGGGGTAGGGTACTTC
TRBV5-1	TRBJ2-5	-	TRBD1	CASSPGQVRETQYF	TGCGCCAGCAGCCCGGGACAGGTCCGAGAGACCCAGTACTTC
TRBV6-6	TRBJ1-3	few	TRBD1	CASSYSTGVGNTIYF	TGTGCCAGCAGTTACTCTACAGGGGTGGGAAACACCATATATTTT
TRBV6-2/TRBV6-3	TRBJ2-5	-	TRBD1	CAGSPDRGGGETQYF	TGTGCCGGCAGTCCGGACAGGGGTGGGGGAGAGACCCAGTACTTC
TRBV6-4	TRBJ2-1	-	TRBD2	CASSPGLAANEQFF	TGTGCCAGCAGTCCGGGACTAGCGGCTAATGAGCAGTTCTTC
TRBV6-5	TRBJ1-5	-	-	CASSSWGGGGNQPQHF	TGTGCCAGCAGTTCCTGGGGAGGGGGAGGCAATCAGCCCCAGCATTTT
TRBV6-5	TRBJ1-3	-	-	CASSYRASGNTIYF	TGTGCCAGCAGTTACAGAGCCTCTGGAAACACCATATATTTT
TRBV5-6	TRBJ1-2	-	TRBD1	CASTRTGVNYGYTF	TGTGCCAGCACCCGGACAGGGGTGAACTATGGCTACACCTTC
TRBV10-3	TRBJ1-6	-	TRBD1	CAIRGQDDSPLHF	TGTGCCATCAGAGGACAGGATGATTCACCCCTCCACTTT
TRBV7-9	TRBJ1-5	-	TRBD1	CASSLRQGGQEQPQHF	TGTGCCAGCAGCCTCAGACAGGGCGGTCAGGAACAGCCCCAGCATTTT
TRBV9	TRBJ2-3	-	-	CASSGGGHSTDTQYF	TGTGCCAGCAGCGGCGGCGGCCATAGCACAGATACGCAGTATTTT
TRBV25-1	TRBJ1-1	-	TRBD1	CASQPGQASTEAFF	TGTGCCAGTCAACCGGGACAGGCGTCGACTGAAGCTTTCTTT
TRBV23-1	TRBJ2-7	-	-	CASNPGEQYF	TGCGCCAGCAATCCGGGGGAGCAGTACTTC
TRBV3-1/TRBV3-2	TRBJ1-2	-	-	CASSLPGSSSYGYTF	TGTGCCAGCAGCCTACCGGGTAGTTCATCCTATGGCTACACCTTC
TRBV11-3	TRBJ1-2	few	TRBD1	CASSLVGQGQGRYGYTF	TGTGCCAGCAGCTTAGTAGGACAGGGACAGGGAAGATATGGCTACACCTTC
TRBV4-1	TRBJ2-1	-	-	CASTTSSSYNEQFF	TGCGCCAGCACTACGTCTAGCTCCTACAATGAGCAGTTCTTC
TRBV7-2	TRBJ2-5	-	-	CASSFNKGSGETQYF	TGTGCCAGCAGCTTCAATAAGGGGTCTGGAGAGACCCAGTACTTC
TRBV6-5	TRBJ2-5	-	TRBD1	CARDTGGETQYF	TGTGCCAGAGACACAGGGGGAGAGACCCAGTACTTC
TRBV6-5	TRBJ2-1	-	-	CASRASIQYNEQFF	TGTGCCAGCAGAGCGAGCATCCAGTACAATGAGCAGTTCTTC
TRBV29-1	TRBJ1-2	-	-	CSVGVSYGYTF	TGCAGCGTTGGAGTTTCCTATGGCTACACCTTC
TRBV19	TRBJ2-7	-	-	CASSSEGLYEQYF	TGTGCCAGTAGTTCAGAGGGCCTCTACGAGCAGTACTTC
TRBV6-8	TRBJ2-3	once	TRBD1	CASSYLPGQGWADTQYF	TGTGCCAGCAGTTATTTGCCGGGACAGGGGTGGGCAGATACGCAGTATTTT